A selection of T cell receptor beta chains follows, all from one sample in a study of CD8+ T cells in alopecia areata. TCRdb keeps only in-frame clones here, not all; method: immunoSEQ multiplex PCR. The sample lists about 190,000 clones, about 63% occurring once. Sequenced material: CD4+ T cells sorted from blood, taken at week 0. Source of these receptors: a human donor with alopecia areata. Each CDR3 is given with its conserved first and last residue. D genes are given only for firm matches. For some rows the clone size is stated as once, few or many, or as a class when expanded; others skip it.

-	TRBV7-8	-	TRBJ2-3	TGTGCCAGCAATTACAGTGCCCCGGTACTCCGCACAGATACGCAGTATTTT	CASNYSAPVLRTDTQYF
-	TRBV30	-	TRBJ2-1	TGTGCCTGGAGTGAACTGCCTAGAGCGTACAATGAGCAGTTCTTC	CAWSELPRAYNEQFF
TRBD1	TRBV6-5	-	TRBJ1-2	TGTGCCAGCAGCCTCTTGACAGGGAAGGATGGCTACACCTTC	CASSLLTGKDGYTF
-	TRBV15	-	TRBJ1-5	TGTGCCACCAGCAGAGATCGGCCGGGGGGGGATCAGCCCCAGCATTTT	CATSRDRPGGDQPQHF
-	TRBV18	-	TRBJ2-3	TGTGCCAGCTCACCACCCCAGAGCACAGATACGCAGTATTTT	CASSPPQSTDTQYF
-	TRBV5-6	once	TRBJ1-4	TGTGCCAGCAGCTTTGAGCGTAATGAAAAACTGTTTTTT	CASSFERNEKLFF
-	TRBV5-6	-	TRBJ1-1	TGTGCCAGCAGCGCGAGACAGGTCATGAACACTGAAGCTTTCTTT	CASSARQVMNTEAFF
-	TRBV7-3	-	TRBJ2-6	TGTGCCAGCAGCTTGGCTGGGGTTGGGGCCAACGTCCTGACTTTC	CASSLAGVGANVLTF
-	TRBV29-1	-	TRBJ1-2	TGCAGCGTTATGACTAGTTCTAACTATGGCTACACCTTC	CSVMTSSNYGYTF
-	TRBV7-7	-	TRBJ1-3	TGTGCTAGCAGCGGTCAGGCTGGGGACACCATATATTTT	CASSGQAGDTIYF
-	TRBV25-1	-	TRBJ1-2	TGTGCCAGCAGCGATTGGGGGGACTATGGCTACACCTTC	CASSDWGDYGYTF
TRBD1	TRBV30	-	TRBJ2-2	TGTGCCTGGAGTGTACAGGGGGCAGTCGGGGAGCTGTTTTTT	CAWSVQGAVGELFF
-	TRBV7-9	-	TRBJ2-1	TGTGCCAGCAGCCCCTCGTCGGCGGAGCAGTTCTTC	CASSPSSAEQFF
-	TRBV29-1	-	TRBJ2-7	TGCAGCGTTGAGATGAACACCGGACGGTTCTACTTC	CSVEMNTGRFYF
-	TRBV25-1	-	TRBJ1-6	TGTGCCAGCAGTGGGGGAATTTGGAATTCACCCCTCCACTTT	CASSGGIWNSPLHF
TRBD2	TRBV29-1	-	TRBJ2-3	TGCAGCGTGGCCCCGACTAGCGGGGGCCGCACAGATACGCAGTATTTT	CSVAPTSGGRTDTQYF
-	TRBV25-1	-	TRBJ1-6	TGTGCCAGCATGGGGGTCTACTTGGATTCACCCCTCCACTTT	CASMGVYLDSPLHF
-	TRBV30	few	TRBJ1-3	TGTGCCTGGAGTGTCACTGGAACTGGAAACACCATATATTTT	CAWSVTGTGNTIYF
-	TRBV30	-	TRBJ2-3	TGTGCCTGGAGTGTAGGCGCCCAGAATCCTAGCACAGATACGCAGTATTTT	CAWSVGAQNPSTDTQYF
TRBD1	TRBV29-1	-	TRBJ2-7	TGCAGCGTCCCGGGACAGGGGCTCGCCGAGCAGTACTTC	CSVPGQGLAEQYF
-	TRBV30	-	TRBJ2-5	TGTGCCTGGAGTGTAGGGGGGGGCCGAGAGACCCAGTACTTC	CAWSVGGGRETQYF
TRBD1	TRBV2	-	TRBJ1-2	TGTGCCAGCAGGGGGACAGGGAGAATCTTC	CASRGTGRIF
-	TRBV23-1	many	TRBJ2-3	TGCGCCAGCAAAGGCCTGAGAAGCACAGATACGCAGTATTTT	CASKGLRSTDTQYF
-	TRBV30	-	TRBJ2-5	TGTGCCTGGAGTGTACCAGGGAACCAAGAGACCCAGTACTTC	CAWSVPGNQETQYF
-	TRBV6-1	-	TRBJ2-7	TGTGCCAGCATCCAAGCGGGGAAGGGGGCCTACGAGCAGTACTTC	CASIQAGKGAYEQYF
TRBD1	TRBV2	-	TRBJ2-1	TGTGCCATGGGGACAGATCAAAATGAGCAGTTCTTC	CAMGTDQNEQFF
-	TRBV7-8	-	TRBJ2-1	TGTGCCAGCAGCTTAGTCAGGGGCAATGAGCAGTTCTTC	CASSLVRGNEQFF
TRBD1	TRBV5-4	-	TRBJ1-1	TGTGCCAGCAGCTTGGCAGGGGGCCTGACTGAAGCTTTCTTT	CASSLAGGLTEAFF
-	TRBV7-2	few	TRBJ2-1	TGTGCCAGCAGCTTAGTAAGGGAGAATGAGCAGTTCTTC	CASSLVRENEQFF
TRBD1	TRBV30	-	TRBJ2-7	TGTGCCTGGTTACAGGGGAAGGAGCAGTACTTC	CAWLQGKEQYF
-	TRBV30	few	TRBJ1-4	TGTGCCTGGAGTATAACCCTATCAACTAATGAAAAACTGTTTTTT	CAWSITLSTNEKLFF
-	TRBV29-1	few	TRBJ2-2	TGCAGCGTAAGAGATGGACCAACCGGGGAGCTGTTTTTT	CSVRDGPTGELFF
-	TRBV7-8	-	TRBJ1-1	TGTGCCAGCACCGTTCTAGGCTCTTCAGTCCTGAACACTGAAGCTTTCTTT	CASTVLGSSVLNTEAFF
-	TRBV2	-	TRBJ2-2	TGTGCCAGCATGTTGCGAGGGGGCGGGGAGCTGTTTTTT	CASMLRGGGELFF
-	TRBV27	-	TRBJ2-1	TGTGCCAGCAGTTTTTTGGGCATGTCAGGGGAGGGCACCTACAATGAGCAGTTCTTC	CASSFLGMSGEGTYNEQFF
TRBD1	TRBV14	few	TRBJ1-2	TGTGCCAGCAGCCCACTTGACAGGGGAGGCTACACCTTC	CASSPLDRGGYTF
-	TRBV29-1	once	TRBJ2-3	TGCAGCGTTGCCAGGGACACAGATACGCAGTATTTT	CSVARDTDTQYF
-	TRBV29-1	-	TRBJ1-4	TGCAGCGTTCGGGAGGGGTGGGAGGTGAAAAAACTGTTTTTT	CSVREGWEVKKLFF
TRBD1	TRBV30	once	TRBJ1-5	TGTGCCTGGAGTATCGGGACAGCCAGTAGCAATCAGCCCCAGCATTTT	CAWSIGTASSNQPQHF
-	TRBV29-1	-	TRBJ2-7	TGCAGCGTTGTCCGCGGAGTCAGGGTGGGTGGCGAGCAGTACTTC	CSVVRGVRVGGEQYF